The T cell receptor beta chain under discussion was sequenced for a study of early T cells in non-severe SARS-CoV-2 infection. Each CDR3 protein is one row after TCRdb ran MiXCR on the 5' RACE reads. The table lists some 96,000 distinct CDR3 sequences, around 10% of them singletons. This clonotype was seen ten or more times. V shed 1 base and J shed 8 bases, with 9 bases lying between them. The CDR3 length is 13 residues. Germline assignment: CDR1 MGHRA and CDR2 YSYEKL. The specimen comprised whole blood, sampled at baseline. This rearrangement joins TRBV4-1 to TRBJ2-1; D perhaps matches TRBD2 (5 bases). The TCR was taken from an adult who was a healthcare worker with PCR-confirmed SARS-CoV-2 infection or an uninfected control (not recorded which). The CDR3 protein is CASSQGFGDEQFF. The CDR3 DNA sequence: TGCGCCAGCAGCCAAGGTTTCGGGGATGAGCAGTTCTTC.